This T cell receptor (beta chain) is drawn from a study of cytomegalovirus exposure and HLA in healthy donors. About this clone itself: Its antigen is not known.

Study-wide results and limits: Further analysis, carried out later, found HLA-associated TCR beta chains more clonally expanded than equally common other chains.

Germline CDR1 MGHRA, CDR2 YSYEKL. The CDR3 totals 16 residues. Trimming took 5 bases from V and 7 from J; bases not matched to a gene: 12. 13 Jbeta primers and 60 Vbeta primers were used for the PCR. Assay: immunoSEQ multiplex PCR; the TCRdb copy retains only in-frame clones and omits some. Of 90,000 to 140,000 clones listed, roughly 15% are singletons. The chain joins TRBV4-1 to TRBJ1-4; 8 bases align to TRBD1. The sequence was obtained from a female donor in good health and CMV-seronegative. Sequenced material: PBMCs. The CDR3 bases are TGCGCCAGCAGCAAGAACCCGGACAGGGCGGGTGAAAAACTGTTTTTT. Its protein product is CASSKNPDRAGEKLFF.